This is a list of T cell receptor beta chains from one sample in a study of blood T cell repertoires in COVID-19. Profiled with immunoSEQ multiplex PCR; TCRdb holds only in-frame clones, not every one. The sample records more than 60,000 clones, around nine tenths being singletons. The sequenced material came from peripheral blood. These receptor sequences come from a human donor in a cohort sampled during active COVID-19. Both conserved end residues are part of each CDR3. The D gene is left open where the match is weak. Rows give clone size only sometimes, using once, few, many, or a class for an expanded clone.

j_call | d_call | clone_size | v_call | cdr3_aa | cdr3_nt
TRBJ1-1 | NA | NA | TRBV10-3 | CAISQTGTNTEAFF | TGTGCCATCAGCCAGACAGGTACGAACACTGAAGCTTTCTTT
TRBJ2-1 | TRBD1 | once | TRBV13 | CASSFSTGQGAQNEQFF | TGTGCCAGCAGCTTCAGCACTGGACAGGGGGCGCAAAATGAGCAGTTCTTC
TRBJ2-1 | TRBD2 | NA | TRBV15 | CATSRGGGQGLNEQFF | TGTGCCACCAGCAGAGGCGGGGGTCAGGGCCTCAATGAGCAGTTCTTC
TRBJ2-3 | TRBD2 | NA | TRBV19 | CASSSSGGITDTQYF | TGTGCCAGTAGTTCTAGCGGGGGAATCACAGATACGCAGTATTTT
TRBJ2-1 | TRBD1 | NA | TRBV25-1 | CASSEWGAGTGHHNEQFF | TGTGCCAGCAGTGAATGGGGGGCTGGGACAGGTCACCACAATGAGCAGTTCTTC
TRBJ2-2 | NA | NA | TRBV7-9 | CASSLDLSTGELFF | TGTGCCAGCAGCTTAGATCTCAGCACCGGGGAGCTGTTTTTT
TRBJ1-5 | NA | NA | TRBV11-2 | CASSRTGLNQPQHF | TGTGCCAGCAGCCGTACAGGGCTCAATCAGCCCCAGCATTTT
TRBJ1-1 | TRBD1 | NA | TRBV19 | CASRGQGFSATEAFF | TGTGCCAGTAGGGGACAGGGGTTTTCGGCGACTGAAGCTTTCTTT
TRBJ1-6 | NA | NA | TRBV3-1/TRBV3-2 | CASSRRGGQADSPLHF | TGTGCCAGCAGCCGAAGGGGGGGGCAGGCTGATTCACCCCTCCACTTT
TRBJ1-3 | NA | NA | TRBV6-5 | CASSYDQGNTIYF | TGTGCCAGCAGTTATGATCAGGGAAACACCATATATTTT
TRBJ1-3 | TRBD1 | NA | TRBV5-1 | CASSPGGSGNTIYF | TGCGCCTCATCCCCAGGGGGCTCTGGAAACACCATATATTTT
TRBJ2-2 | TRBD1 | NA | TRBV3-1/TRBV3-2 | CASSQAPTGMAGELFF | TGTGCCAGCAGCCAAGCCCCGACAGGGATGGCCGGGGAGCTGTTTTTT
TRBJ1-2 | NA | NA | TRBV5-1 | CASSLVGADYGYTF | TGCGCCAGCAGCTTGGTTGGAGCGGACTATGGCTACACCTTC
TRBJ1-6 | TRBD1 | NA | TRBV6-5 | CASSQTGVQRSPLHF | TGTGCCAGCAGCCAGACAGGGGTTCAACGGTCACCCCTCCACTTT
TRBJ1-1 | TRBD1 | NA | TRBV18 | CASSPPGQGNTEAFF | TGTGCCAGCTCACCACCGGGACAGGGCAACACTGAAGCTTTCTTT
TRBJ1-2 | NA | NA | TRBV18 | CASSPEAASSYGYTF | TGTGCCAGCTCACCAGAGGCAGCCTCTAGCTATGGCTACACCTTC
TRBJ1-2 | TRBD1 | NA | TRBV27 | CASSRRDRGNYGYTF | TGTGCCAGCAGTCGACGGGACAGGGGTAACTATGGCTACACCTTC